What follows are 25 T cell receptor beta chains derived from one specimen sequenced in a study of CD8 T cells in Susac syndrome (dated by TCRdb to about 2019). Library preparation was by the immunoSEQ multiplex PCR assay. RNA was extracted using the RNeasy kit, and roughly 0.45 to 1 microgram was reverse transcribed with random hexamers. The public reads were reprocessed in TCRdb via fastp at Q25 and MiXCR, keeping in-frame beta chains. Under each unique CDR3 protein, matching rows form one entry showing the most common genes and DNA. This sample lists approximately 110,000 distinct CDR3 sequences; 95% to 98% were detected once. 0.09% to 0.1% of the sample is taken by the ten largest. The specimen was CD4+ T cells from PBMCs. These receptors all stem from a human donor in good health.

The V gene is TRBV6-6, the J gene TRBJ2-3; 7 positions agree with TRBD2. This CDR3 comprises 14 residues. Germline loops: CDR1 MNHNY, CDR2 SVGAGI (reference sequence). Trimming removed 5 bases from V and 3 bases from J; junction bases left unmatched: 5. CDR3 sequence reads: CASSLPGRTDTQYF. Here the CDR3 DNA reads TGTGCCAGCAGTCTCCCCGGGAGGACAGATACGCAGTATTTT.

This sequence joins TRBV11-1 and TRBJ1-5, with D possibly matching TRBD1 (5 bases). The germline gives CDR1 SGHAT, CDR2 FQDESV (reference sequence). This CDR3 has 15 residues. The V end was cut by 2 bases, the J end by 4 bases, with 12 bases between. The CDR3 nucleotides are TGTGCCAGCAGCTTAAGGGCAGGGAAGAATCAGCCCCAGCATTTT. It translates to CASSLRAGKNQPQHF.

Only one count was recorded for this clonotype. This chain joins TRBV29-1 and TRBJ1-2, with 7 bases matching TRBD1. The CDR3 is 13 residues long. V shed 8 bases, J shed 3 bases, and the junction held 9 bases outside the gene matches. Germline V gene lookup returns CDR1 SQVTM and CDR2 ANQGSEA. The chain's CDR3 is CSYTGEGDYGYTF. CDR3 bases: TGCAGCTATACAGGGGAAGGGGACTATGGCTACACCTTC.

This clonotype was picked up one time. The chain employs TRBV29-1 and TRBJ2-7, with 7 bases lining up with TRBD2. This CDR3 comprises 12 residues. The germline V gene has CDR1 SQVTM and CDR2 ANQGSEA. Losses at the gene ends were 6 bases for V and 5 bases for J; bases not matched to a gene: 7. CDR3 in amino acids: CSVGRNDDEQYF. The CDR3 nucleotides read TGCAGCGTCGGGAGGAATGACGACGAGCAGTACTTC.

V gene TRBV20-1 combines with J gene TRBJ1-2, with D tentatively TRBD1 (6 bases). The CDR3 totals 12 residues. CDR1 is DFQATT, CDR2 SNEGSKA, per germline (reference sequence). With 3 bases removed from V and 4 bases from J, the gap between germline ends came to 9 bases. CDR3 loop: CSASQDSYGYTF. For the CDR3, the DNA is TGCAGTGCTAGCCAGGACAGCTATGGCTACACCTTC.

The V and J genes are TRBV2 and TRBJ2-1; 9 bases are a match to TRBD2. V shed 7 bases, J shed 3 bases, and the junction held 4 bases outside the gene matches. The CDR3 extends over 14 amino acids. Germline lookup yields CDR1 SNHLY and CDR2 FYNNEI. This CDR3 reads CASIGAGGYNEQFF. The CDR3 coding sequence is TGTGCCAGCATAGGAGCGGGAGGCTACAATGAGCAGTTCTTC.

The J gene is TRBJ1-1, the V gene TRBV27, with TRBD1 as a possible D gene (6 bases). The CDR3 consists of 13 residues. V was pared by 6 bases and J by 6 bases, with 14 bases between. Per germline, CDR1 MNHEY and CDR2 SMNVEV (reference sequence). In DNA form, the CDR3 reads TGTGCCAGCAGCCAGATACAGGGCGCTGAAGCTTTCTTT. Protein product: CASSQIQGAEAFF.

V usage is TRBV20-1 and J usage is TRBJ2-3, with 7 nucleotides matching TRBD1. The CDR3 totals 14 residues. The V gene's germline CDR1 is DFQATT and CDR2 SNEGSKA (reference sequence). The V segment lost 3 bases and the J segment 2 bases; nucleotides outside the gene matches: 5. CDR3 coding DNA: TGCAGTGCTAGCGAAGGGGGCTACACAGATACGCAGTATTTT. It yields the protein CSASEGGYTDTQYF.

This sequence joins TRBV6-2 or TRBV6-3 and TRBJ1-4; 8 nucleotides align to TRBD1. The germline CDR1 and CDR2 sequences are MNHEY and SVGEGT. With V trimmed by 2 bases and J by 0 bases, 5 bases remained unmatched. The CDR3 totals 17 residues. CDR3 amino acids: CASSYPGQEATNEKLFF. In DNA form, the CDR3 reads TGTGCCAGCAGTTACCCGGGACAGGAAGCAACTAATGAAAAACTGTTTTTT.

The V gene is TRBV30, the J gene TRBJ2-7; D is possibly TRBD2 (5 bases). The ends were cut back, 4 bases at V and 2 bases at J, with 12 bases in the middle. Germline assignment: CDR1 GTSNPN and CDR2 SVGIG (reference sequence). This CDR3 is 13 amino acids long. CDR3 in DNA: TGTGCCTGGAACGGCCCGGAGGCCTACGAGCAGTACTTC. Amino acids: CAWNGPEAYEQYF.

The CDR3 DNA follows: TGCAGCGCGACCGGGACGGCCACTCGTGGCTACACCTTC. Encoded protein: CSATGTATRGYTF. The chain couples TRBV29-1 to TRBJ1-2, with a tentative D call TRBD1 (5 bases). Looked up from germline, CDR1 is SQVTM and CDR2 is ANQGSEA. CDR3 length: 13 amino acids. Trimming pared 7 bases from V and 7 bases from J, leaving 19 bases between.

In DNA, the CDR3 is TGCAGTGCTAGACCGGGACTAGGCGGCACAGATACGCAGTATTTT. Translated: CSARPGLGGTDTQYF. V and J are TRBV20-1 and TRBJ2-3, with 8 bases fitting TRBD2. This CDR3 region has 15 residues. J lost 1 base, V lost 2 bases, and 5 bases had no gene match. Germline assignment: CDR1 DFQATT and CDR2 SNEGSKA (reference sequence).

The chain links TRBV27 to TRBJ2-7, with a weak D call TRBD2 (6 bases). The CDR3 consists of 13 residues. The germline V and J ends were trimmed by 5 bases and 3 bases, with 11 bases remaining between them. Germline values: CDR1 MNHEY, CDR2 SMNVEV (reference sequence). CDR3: CASSGAGNYEQYF. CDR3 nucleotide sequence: TGTGCCAGCAGTGGAGCGGGCAACTACGAGCAGTACTTC.

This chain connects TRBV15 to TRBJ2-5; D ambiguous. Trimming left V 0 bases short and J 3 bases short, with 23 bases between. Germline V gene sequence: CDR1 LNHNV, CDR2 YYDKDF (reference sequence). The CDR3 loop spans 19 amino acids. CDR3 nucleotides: TGTGCCACCAGCAGAGATTCCACGGCGGCCCCGACTGGGGAAGAGACCCAGTACTTC. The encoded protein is CATSRDSTAAPTGEETQYF.

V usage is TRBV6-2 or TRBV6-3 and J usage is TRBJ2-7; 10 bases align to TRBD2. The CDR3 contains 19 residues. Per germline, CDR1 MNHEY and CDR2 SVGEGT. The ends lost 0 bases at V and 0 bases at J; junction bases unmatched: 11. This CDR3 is CASSYSGQRGGPSSYEQYF. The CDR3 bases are TGTGCCAGCAGTTACTCCGGACAGCGGGGGGGCCCAAGCTCCTACGAGCAGTACTTC.

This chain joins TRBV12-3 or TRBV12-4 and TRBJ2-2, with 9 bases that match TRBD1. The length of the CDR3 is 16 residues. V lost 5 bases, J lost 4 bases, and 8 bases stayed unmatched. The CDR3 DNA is TGTGCCAGCAGTATCAACACAGGGGGCAGCACCGGGGAGCTGTTTTTT. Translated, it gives CASSINTGGSTGELFF.

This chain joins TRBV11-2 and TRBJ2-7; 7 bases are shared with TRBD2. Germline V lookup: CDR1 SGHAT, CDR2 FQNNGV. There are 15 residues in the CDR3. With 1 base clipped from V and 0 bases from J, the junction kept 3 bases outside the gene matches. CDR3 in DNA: TGTGCCAGCAGCTTAGGCGGGAGAAGCTCCTACGAGCAGTACTTC. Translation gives CASSLGGRSSYEQYF.

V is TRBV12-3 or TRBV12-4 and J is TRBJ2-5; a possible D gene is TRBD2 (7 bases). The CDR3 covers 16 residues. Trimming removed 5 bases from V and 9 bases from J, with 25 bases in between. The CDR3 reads CASSPGGGGGIVAQYF. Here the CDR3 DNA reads TGTGCCAGCAGTCCCGGTGGGGGGGGCGGTATCGTGGCCCAGTACTTC.

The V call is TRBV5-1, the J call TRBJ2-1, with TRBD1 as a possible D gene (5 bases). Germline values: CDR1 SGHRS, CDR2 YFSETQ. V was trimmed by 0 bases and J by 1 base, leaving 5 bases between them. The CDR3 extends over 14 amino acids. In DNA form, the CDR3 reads TGCGCCAGCAGCTTGGACAGGTCCTACAATGAGCAGTTCTTC. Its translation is CASSLDRSYNEQFF.

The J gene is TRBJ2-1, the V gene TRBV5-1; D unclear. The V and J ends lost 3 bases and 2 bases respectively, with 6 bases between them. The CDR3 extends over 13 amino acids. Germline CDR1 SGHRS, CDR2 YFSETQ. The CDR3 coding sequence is TGCGCCAGCAGCTCCGGGCCCTACAATGAGCAGTTCTTC. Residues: CASSSGPYNEQFF. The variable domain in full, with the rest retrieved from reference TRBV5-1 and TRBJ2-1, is KAGVTQTPRYLIKTRGQQVTLSCSPISGHRSVSWYQQTPGQGLQFLFEYFSETQRNKGNFPGRFSGRQFSNSRSEMNVSTLELGDSALYLCASSSGPYNEQFFGPGTRLTVL.

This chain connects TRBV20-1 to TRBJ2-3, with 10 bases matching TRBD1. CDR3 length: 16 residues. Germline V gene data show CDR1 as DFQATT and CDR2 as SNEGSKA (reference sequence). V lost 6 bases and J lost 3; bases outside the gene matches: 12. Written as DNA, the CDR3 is TGCAGTGCGACCCTGGGACAGGGGAAGGAGACAGATACGCAGTATTTT. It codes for CSATLGQGKETDTQYF.

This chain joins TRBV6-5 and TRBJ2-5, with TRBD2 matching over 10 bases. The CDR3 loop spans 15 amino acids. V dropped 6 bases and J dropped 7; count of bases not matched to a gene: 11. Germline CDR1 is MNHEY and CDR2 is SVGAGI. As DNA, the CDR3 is TGTGCCAGCAGCCCGACTAGCGGGCCGACGCGGACCCAGTACTTC. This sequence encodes CASSPTSGPTRTQYF.

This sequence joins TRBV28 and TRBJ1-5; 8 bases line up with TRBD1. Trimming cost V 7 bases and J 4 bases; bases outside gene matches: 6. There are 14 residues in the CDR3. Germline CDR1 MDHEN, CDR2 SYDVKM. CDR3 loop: CASTENRGNQPQHF. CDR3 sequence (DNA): TGTGCCAGCACCGAAAACAGGGGGAATCAGCCCCAGCATTTT.

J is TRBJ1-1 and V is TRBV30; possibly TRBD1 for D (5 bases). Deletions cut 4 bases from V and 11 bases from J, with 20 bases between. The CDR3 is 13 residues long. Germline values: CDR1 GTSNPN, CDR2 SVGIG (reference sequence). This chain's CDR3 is CAWISPGTQKAFF. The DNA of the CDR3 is TGTGCCTGGATCTCCCCCGGGACTCAGAAGGCTTTCTTT.

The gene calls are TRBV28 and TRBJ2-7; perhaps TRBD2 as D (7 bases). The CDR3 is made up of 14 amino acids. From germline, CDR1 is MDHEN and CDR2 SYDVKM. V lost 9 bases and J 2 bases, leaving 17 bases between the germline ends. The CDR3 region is CASTRRGGTYEQYF. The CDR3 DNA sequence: TGTGCCAGTACCCGGAGGGGGGGGACCTACGAGCAGTACTTC.